This T cell receptor beta chain was retrieved from a study of blood T cell repertoires in COVID-19. Study summary: T cells, B-cell-depleted T cells, or PBMCs provided the cDNA or gDNA that served as material.

The study drew participants aged roughly 18 to 89 years from some 24 US areas. Cohorts were based on clinical histories the participants reported. Germline V gene data show CDR1 as MDHEN and CDR2 as SYDVKM. Trimming pared 3 bases from V and 4 bases from J, leaving 18 bases between. This CDR3 region has 16 residues. As processed by the authors: The assay estimated nucleated cells by amplifying reference gene primers. TCRdb's copy holds only in-frame clones and misses some; the assay was immunoSEQ multiplex PCR. For V, J and clone size, that table is used; D and trimming come from the DNA. The sample has fewer than 250,000 clones; about nine tenths are singletons.

J is TRBJ1-2 and V is TRBV28; D not resolved. This receptor was identified in a man younger than 40 in a cohort exposed to, infected with or recovered from COVID-19 (not recorded which). The specimen was PBMCs or T cells enriched from blood (not recorded which). The CDR3 DNA follows: TGTGCCAGCAGTTTGATTACCCCCAAGGACTTCTATGGCTACACCTTC. Its translation is CASSLITPKDFYGYTF.